This entry lists 26 T cell receptor beta chains sequenced from one sample in a study of CD8 T cells in ankylosing spondylitis. Study-wide findings and caveats: For ankylosing spondylitis blood, a TCR beta motif of 7 or 8 highly homologous variants appeared characteristic.

Their cognate antigens are unknown. TCRdb reprocessed the 5' RACE reads with MiXCR, giving one entry per CDR3 protein. The sample carries around 770,000 distinct CDR3 sequences, 10% to 15% recorded once. Sequenced sample: blood, either unsorted or a sorted T cell fraction (not recorded which). Source of these receptors: a male donor with ankylosing spondylitis.

This clonotype has a handful of counts. The V call is TRBV5-1, the J call TRBJ1-2; D is uncertain. Germline CDR1 reads SGHRS; CDR2 reads YFSETQ. This CDR3 spans 13 amino acids. V dropped 0 bases and J dropped 5 bases, with 8 bases sitting between them. This chain's CDR3 is CASSLAYGYGYTF. CDR3 in DNA: TGCGCCAGCAGCTTGGCCTATGGGTATGGCTACACCTTC.

J is TRBJ2-5 and V is TRBV20-1; D gene ambiguous. This CDR3 spans 11 amino acids. Germline loops: CDR1 DFQATT, CDR2 SNEGSKA (reference sequence). V shed 3 bases and J shed 1 base, with 3 bases lying between them. In nucleotides, the CDR3 is TGCAGTGCTAGGGTCCAAGAGACCCAGTACTTC. Amino acids: CSARVQETQYF.

The gene calls are TRBV7-9 and TRBJ1-1; 7 positions match TRBD1. The CDR3 has 14 residues. V lost 5 bases, J lost 3 bases, and 6 bases stayed unmatched. Germline V gene data show CDR1 as SEHNR and CDR2 as FQNEAQ (reference sequence). This chain's CDR3 is CASSAGQLDTEAFF. The CDR3 bases are TGTGCCAGCAGCGCGGGACAGCTTGACACTGAAGCTTTCTTT.

This chain links TRBV5-4 with TRBJ2-7, with 9 bases that match TRBD1. Per the germline V gene, CDR1 is SGHNT and CDR2 is YYREEE (reference sequence). This CDR3 has 15 amino acids. Losses at the gene ends were 2 bases for V and 0 bases for J; bases not matched to a gene: 3. The CDR3 DNA reads as TGTGCCAGCAGCTTAACAGGGGGCAACTCCTACGAGCAGTACTTC. Translating it yields CASSLTGGNSYEQYF.

This chain connects TRBV4-3 to TRBJ2-7; the match to TRBD1 covers 9 bases. Trimming cost V 5 bases and J 3 bases; bases outside gene matches: 8. The CDR3 totals 15 residues. Per the germline V gene, CDR1 is LGHNA and CDR2 is YSLEER. The CDR3 nucleotides are TGCGCCAGCAGCGTAAGGACAGGGGCGGGCTACGAGCAGTACTTC. This gives the protein CASSVRTGAGYEQYF.

This clonotype was detected a few times. The chain couples TRBV7-9 to TRBJ2-3; 8 bases are a match to TRBD1. Germline CDR1 and CDR2: SEHNR and FQNEAQ (reference sequence). The CDR3 contains 14 residues. V was pared by 5 bases and J by 5 bases, with 6 bases of the junction left unmatched. The DNA for the CDR3 is TGTGCCAGCAGCCCCCAGGGGGCAGGAGATACGCAGTATTTT. This codes for CASSPQGAGDTQYF. Using reference TRBV7-9 and TRBJ2-3 for the parts outside the CDR3, the full variable domain is DTGVSQNPRHKITKRGQNVTFRCDPISEHNRLYWYRQTLGQGPEFLTYFQNEAQLEKSRLLSDRFSAERPKGSFSTLEIQRTEQGDSAMYLCASSPQGAGDTQYFGPGTRLTVL.

The chain employs TRBV12-3 or TRBV12-4 and TRBJ2-7; 7 nucleotides match TRBD1. The CDR3 covers 15 residues. V lost 2 bases to trimming and J lost 7 bases; unmatched junction nucleotides: 11. CDR3 protein: CASSLTGTVKREQYF. In nucleotides, the CDR3 is TGTGCCAGCAGTTTAACCGGGACAGTGAAGAGAGAGCAGTACTTC.

This clonotype was counted a few times. The chain links TRBV20-1 to TRBJ2-7, with D possibly matching TRBD1 (6 bases). The CDR3 contains 16 residues. V dropped 5 bases and J dropped 5 bases, with 25 bases sitting between them. CDR1 is DFQATT and CDR2 is SNEGSKA in the germline V gene (reference sequence). Here the CDR3 reads CSAAQAGVGPWDEQYF. For the CDR3, the DNA is TGCAGTGCTGCCCAGGCAGGGGTCGGTCCCTGGGACGAGCAGTACTTC.

This clonotype was seen more than once but under ten times. This sequence joins TRBV7-2 and TRBJ2-7; 8 bases align to TRBD1. The CDR3 is 15 amino acids. The germline CDR1 and CDR2 sequences are SGHTA and FQGNSA. The ends lost 2 bases at V and 2 bases at J; junction bases unmatched: 5. The CDR3 region is CASSLYRGAPYEQYF. CDR3 DNA sequence: TGTGCCAGCAGCTTATACAGGGGGGCCCCCTACGAGCAGTACTTC. The variable domain in full, completed from reference TRBV7-2 and TRBJ2-7, reads GAGVSQSPSNKVTEKGKDVELRCDPISGHTALYWYRQSLGQGLEFLIYFQGNSAPDKSGLPSDRFSAERTGGSVSTLTIQRTQQEDSAVYLCASSLYRGAPYEQYFGPGTRLTVT.

The genes are TRBV24-1 and TRBJ1-1, with a possible D match to TRBD1 (5 bases). The CDR3 extends over 14 amino acids. Germline CDR1 reads KGHDR; CDR2 reads SFDVKD. Trimming took off 5 bases at V and 1 base at J, with 10 bases between the two ends. CDR3 DNA: TGTGCCACCAGTGGGGGGGTGGGGAACACTGAAGCTTTCTTT. Translating it yields CATSGGVGNTEAFF.

This clonotype was seen a handful of times. The chain carries TRBV10-3 and TRBJ2-5; 9 bases line up with TRBD2. Germline V gene sequence: CDR1 ENHRY, CDR2 SYGVKD. J lost 3 bases, V lost 10 bases, and 9 bases had no gene match. The CDR3 extends over 14 amino acids. The CDR3 sequence is CATRAGGAEETQYF. CDR3 DNA: TGTGCCACCCGGGCGGGGGGGGCCGAAGAGACCCAGTACTTC.

This clonotype came up many times. The rearrangement joins TRBV9 to TRBJ2-1; D call uncertain. The V end was cut by 0 bases, the J end by 3 bases, with 7 bases between. This CDR3 is 14 amino acids long. CDR1 and CDR2 from the germline V gene are SGDLS and YYNGEE. DNA of the CDR3: TGTGCCAGCAGCGTAGCTTCGGGCTACAATGAGCAGTTCTTC. Translation: CASSVASGYNEQFF.

This clonotype was seen ten or more times. The chain uses TRBV7-9 and TRBJ1-1, with 8 bases that match TRBD1. The length of the CDR3 is 13 residues. CDR1 is SEHNR, CDR2 FQNEAQ, per germline (reference sequence). The ends lost 5 bases at V and 7 bases at J; junction bases unmatched: 6. The CDR3 sequence is CASSEGQGSEAFF. CDR3 DNA: TGTGCCAGCAGCGAAGGACAGGGCAGTGAAGCTTTCTTT.

This clonotype has ten or more counts. CDR3 loop: CASSSPGTRGGTEAFF. The CDR3, as DNA: TGTGCCAGCAGTTCGCCTGGAACGCGGGGAGGCACTGAAGCTTTCTTT. The rearrangement links TRBV12-3 or TRBV12-4 to TRBJ1-1; D call uncertain. Trimming cost V 4 bases and J 4 bases, with 19 bases left between them. This CDR3 comprises 16 residues.

Only a few counts were recorded for this clonotype. Sequence at one end of the junction differs from germline and may be a read error. The CDR3 DNA sequence: TGTGCCAGCAGCCAATTAGCGGAGACCTACACTGAGCAGTTCTTC. Amino acid sequence: CASSQLAETYTEQFF. V and J are TRBV4-2 and TRBJ2-1, with D maybe TRBD2 (6 bases). Germline CDR1 reads LGHNA; CDR2 reads YNFKEQ. The CDR3 loop spans 15 amino acids.

The J gene is TRBJ2-1, the V gene TRBV20-1, with a tentative D call TRBD2 (6 bases). Germline CDR1 reads DFQATT; CDR2 reads SNEGSKA (reference sequence). The germline V and J ends were trimmed by 4 bases and 5 bases, with 12 bases remaining between them. CDR3 length equals 13 residues. Here the CDR3 reads CSATGGNHNEQFF. In DNA form, the CDR3 reads TGCAGTGCTACTGGCGGGAACCACAATGAGCAGTTCTTC.

The sample holds a few counts of this clonotype. V gene TRBV4-2 combines with J gene TRBJ2-3; 12 bases agree with TRBD2. J lost 6 bases, V lost 4 bases, and 8 bases had no gene match. This CDR3 is built from 16 residues. Germline CDR1 and CDR2: LGHNA and YNFKEQ. The CDR3 loop reads CASSLGTSGSIDTQYF. The DNA of the CDR3 is TGTGCCAGCAGCCTCGGGACTAGCGGGTCTATTGATACGCAGTATTTT.

The chain uses TRBV7-2 and TRBJ2-5, with 8 bases lining up with TRBD2. Germline V gene sequence: CDR1 SGHTA, CDR2 FQGNSA. Germline trimming cut 1 base from V and 0 bases from J; bases unmatched to any gene: 4. The CDR3 loop spans 16 amino acids. The CDR3 sequence: CASSLVAGKYQETQYF. CDR3 in DNA: TGTGCCAGCAGCTTAGTAGCGGGGAAGTACCAAGAGACCCAGTACTTC.

This clonotype has ten or more counts. This rearrangement joins TRBV24-1 to TRBJ1-1; tentative D call: TRBD1 (6 bases). Trimming took 2 bases from V and 3 from J, leaving 15 bases between them. This CDR3 spans 16 amino acids. The germline gives CDR1 KGHDR, CDR2 SFDVKD. The CDR3 sequence: CATSDSAQGRDTEAFF. As DNA, the CDR3 is TGTGCCACCAGTGATTCGGCCCAGGGGAGGGACACTGAAGCTTTCTTT.

Many counts were recorded for this clonotype. The chain has TRBV12-3 or TRBV12-4 and TRBJ1-1; tentative D call: TRBD1 (6 bases). CDR3 length: 13 residues. Trimming removed 6 bases from V and 1 base from J, with 9 bases in between. Here the CDR3 DNA reads TGTGCCAGCAGCGGGGGACAGAACACTGAAGCTTTCTTT. Protein: CASSGGQNTEAFF.

This clonotype has just a few counts. A junction end diverges from the germline sequence, so it may reflect a read error. V gene TRBV5-1 combines with J gene TRBJ1-1; D perhaps matches TRBD1 (5 bases). This CDR3 comprises 14 residues. The V gene's germline CDR1 is SGHRS and CDR2 YFSETQ. This CDR3 is CASRATGTGTEASF. The CDR3 region has the DNA TGCGCCAGCAGGGCTACGGGGACGGGCACTGAAGCTTCCTTT.

V is TRBV5-1 and J is TRBJ1-6; D is undetermined. V was shortened by 3 bases and J by 9 bases, with 13 bases between the two germline ends. Germline V gene sequence: CDR1 SGHRS, CDR2 YFSETQ. The CDR3 contains 14 residues. CDR3 sequence reads: CASSSRGDGSPLHF. The DNA of the CDR3 is TGCGCCAGCAGCTCCCGGGGAGACGGTTCACCCCTCCACTTT.

This clonotype has only a few counts. This rearrangement joins TRBV5-8 to TRBJ2-5; 10 bases are a match to TRBD1. Germline V CDR1 and CDR2: SGHTS, YDEGEE. V trimming: 6 bases; J trimming: 3 bases; junction bases outside the gene matches: 11. The CDR3 spans 16 residues. Here the CDR3 DNA reads TGTGCCAGCACCGTGATTGCCGGGACAGGGGAAGAGACCCAGTACTTC. As protein: CASTVIAGTGEETQYF.

This clonotype was seen a few times. V and J are TRBV6-5 and TRBJ1-5; 7 bases line up with TRBD1. V was clipped by 4 bases and J by 7 bases; unmatched bases: 10. Germline V gives CDR1 MNHEY, CDR2 SVGAGI. This CDR3 region has 15 residues. The CDR3: CASSSPDRRYQPQHF. CDR3 sequence (DNA): TGTGCCAGCAGTTCCCCGGACAGGAGGTACCAGCCCCAGCATTTT.

This chain connects TRBV7-2 to TRBJ2-5; the D gene is possibly TRBD2 (5 bases). V lost 3 bases and J 5 bases, leaving 13 bases between the germline ends. The germline CDR1 and CDR2 sequences are SGHTA and FQGNSA. The CDR3 runs to 14 residues. Here the CDR3 DNA reads TGTGCCAGCAGCTTCAACCGGGGTGGGGAGACCCAGTACTTC. This sequence encodes CASSFNRGGETQYF.

Ten or more counts support this clonotype. CDR3 protein: CASRISRAGGPPYEQYF. DNA of the CDR3: TGTGCCAGCAGGATTTCCCGAGCGGGAGGGCCTCCCTACGAGCAGTACTTC. The genes are TRBV6-1 and TRBJ2-7; 10 nucleotides match TRBD2. The CDR3 loop spans 17 amino acids. Germline CDR1 reads MNHNS; CDR2 reads SASEGT. The junction had 13 bases not matched to a gene; V was cut back by 6 bases and J by 2 bases.